This TCR beta chain is drawn from a study of T cells in pancreatic ductal adenocarcinoma. TCRdb's copy holds only in-frame clones and misses some; the assay was immunoSEQ multiplex PCR. The repertoire holds 25,000 to 35,000 clones, with roughly 92% as singletons. This CDR3 is built from 15 residues. With 1 base removed from V and 3 bases from J, the gap between germline ends came to 12 bases. Germline lookup yields CDR1 SGHTA and CDR2 FQGNSA. General study findings and limits: Unique clonotypes were approximately 8-fold more numerous in blood than in tumor. The resected pancreatic cancer cohort was biased toward the minority with early-stage disease. Tumor and blood clonality did not differ significantly, about 0.1 versus 0.065.

In the case of this clone: Its antigen is currently unknown.

Selected pancreatic ductal adenocarcinoma patients had undergone surgery without neoadjuvant therapy. The chain is built from TRBV7-2 and TRBJ1-2; tentative D call: TRBD1 (5 bases). The source of this sequence is a human donor with pancreatic ductal adenocarcinoma. The specimen was PBMCs. In DNA form, the CDR3 reads TGTGCCAGCAGCTTAGGGGCAGGGAGTGACTATGGCTACACCTTC. This codes for CASSLGAGSDYGYTF.